This T cell receptor (beta chain) came from a study of T-cell reconstitution after alpha-beta-depleted transplantation in children. General study findings and limits: Diversity of TCRbeta at day 60 was high in some patients, arising from surviving recipient T cells and thymic progenitors. Several hundred expanded graft clones reportedly supplied alpha-beta T cells about two months after transplant.

Germline V gene lookup returns CDR1 MDHEN and CDR2 SYDVKM. The V gene end was trimmed by 6 bases and the J gene end by 6 bases; junction bases not matched to a gene: 11. This CDR3 is 15 amino acids long. Unique molecular identifiers were used in preparing the TCRbeta library. TCRdb ran MiXCR on the PCR reads and lists one entry per CDR3 protein. This table holds around 140,000 distinct CDR3 sequences, around 8.5% found once. The sample holds many counts of this clonotype. Its antigen is not identified. The input for sequencing was PBMCs, mostly from graft donor cells, taken 180 days after TCRalphabeta/CD19-depleted stem cell transplant. The TCR sequence derives from a female patient aged 2-15 years who had a stem cell transplant for congenital amegakaryocytic thrombocytopenia, so the T cells may come from the graft donor. The genes are TRBV28 and TRBJ2-7, with 10 positions matching TRBD1. DNA of the CDR3: TGTGCCAGCAGCCGATGGGACAGGGGTATTTTCGAGCAGTACTTC. It specifies CASSRWDRGIFEQYF.